The text below deals with one T cell receptor beta chain. The CDR3 totals 16 residues. CDR1 KGHSH and CDR2 LQKENI come from the germline V gene. With 5 bases clipped from V and 0 bases from J, the junction kept 9 bases outside the gene matches. This entry comes from a study of blood T cell repertoires in COVID-19. Study-wide background: There were acute and convalescent COVID-19 samples, and they came from the United States, Italy and Spain. From T cells, B-cell-depleted T cells, or PBMCs came the material, which was cDNA or gDNA.

Under the authors' procedure: Estimation of nucleated cell counts relied on the amplification of reference gene primers. This table comes from immunoSEQ multiplex PCR, and its TCRdb copy is limited to in-frame clones, with some not included. V, J and clone size derive from that table, while D and trimming were established from the DNA sequence. The sample contains just under 300,000 clones, about 88% of which appear only once. The chain recombines TRBV18 with TRBJ1-2; 7 bases match TRBD1. The sample was peripheral blood. This sequence was found in a man in his 70s with acute or convalescent COVID-19. The CDR3 nucleotides read TGTGCCAGCTCATCCTCGGGACAGAACACTAACTATGGCTACACCTTC. Translation gives CASSSSGQNTNYGYTF. The entire variable domain, with the rest obtained from reference TRBV18 and TRBJ1-2, is as follows: NAGVMQNPRHLVRRRGQEARLRCSPMKGHSHVYWYRQLPEEGLKFMVYLQKENIIDESGMPKERFSAEFPKEGPSILRIQQVVRGDSAAYFCASSSSGQNTNYGYTFGSGTRLTVV.